This T cell receptor beta chain was sequenced in a study of T cell changes during pregnancy in multiple sclerosis. Per the germline V gene, CDR1 is SGHTA and CDR2 is FQGNSA. V dropped 5 bases and J dropped 4; count of bases not matched to a gene: 2. The CDR3 spans 14 residues. This table comes from immunoSEQ multiplex PCR, and its TCRdb copy is limited to in-frame clones, with some not included. This table holds around 52,000 clones, about 91% found once. The input for sequencing was CD4+ T cells from peripheral blood mononuclear cells, taken in the second trimester of pregnancy. The sequence derives from a female donor with multiple sclerosis, enrolled in a pregnancy study. The rearrangement joins TRBV7-2 to TRBJ2-3; 11 bases map to TRBD2. The CDR3 region is CASSRTSGSDTQYF. The CDR3 DNA follows: TGTGCCAGCAGCCGGACTAGCGGGTCAGATACGCAGTATTTT.